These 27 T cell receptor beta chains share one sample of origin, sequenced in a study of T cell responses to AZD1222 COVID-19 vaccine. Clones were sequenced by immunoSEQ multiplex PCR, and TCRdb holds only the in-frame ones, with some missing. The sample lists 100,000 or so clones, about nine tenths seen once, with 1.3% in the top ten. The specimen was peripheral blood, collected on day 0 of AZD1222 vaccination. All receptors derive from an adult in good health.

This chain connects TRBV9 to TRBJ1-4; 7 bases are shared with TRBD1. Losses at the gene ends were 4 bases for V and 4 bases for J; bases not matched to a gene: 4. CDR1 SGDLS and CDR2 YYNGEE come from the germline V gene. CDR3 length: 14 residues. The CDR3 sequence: CASSPTGNNEKLFF. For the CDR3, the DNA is TGTGCCAGCAGCCCGACAGGGAATAATGAAAAACTGTTTTTT.

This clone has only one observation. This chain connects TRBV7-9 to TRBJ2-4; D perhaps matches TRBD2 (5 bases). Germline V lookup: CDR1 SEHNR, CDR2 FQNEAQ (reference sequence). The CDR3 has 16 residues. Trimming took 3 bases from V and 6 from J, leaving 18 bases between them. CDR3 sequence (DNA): TGTGCCAGCAGCTTTCATCTCGGACTTTTGGCAAACATTCAGTACTTC. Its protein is CASSFHLGLLANIQYF.

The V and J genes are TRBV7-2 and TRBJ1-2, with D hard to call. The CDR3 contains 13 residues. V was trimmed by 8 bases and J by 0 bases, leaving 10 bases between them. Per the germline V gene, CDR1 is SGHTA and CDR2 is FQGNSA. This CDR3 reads CASGNYANYGYTF. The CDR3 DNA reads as TGTGCCAGCGGTAATTACGCTAACTATGGCTACACCTTC. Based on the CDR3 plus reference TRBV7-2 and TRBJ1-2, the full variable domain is GAGVSQSPSNKVTEKGKDVELRCDPISGHTALYWYRQSLGQGLEFLIYFQGNSAPDKSGLPSDRFSAERTGGSVSTLTIQRTQQEDSAVYLCASGNYANYGYTFGSGTRLTVV.

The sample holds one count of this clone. The CDR3 sequence is CASSIPYSNQPQHF. As DNA, the CDR3 is TGTGCCAGTAGTATACCCTATAGCAATCAGCCCCAGCATTTT. The genes are TRBV19 and TRBJ1-5; D remains unclear. The CDR3 consists of 14 residues. V lost 2 bases, J lost 0 bases, and 5 bases lay in between. The germline CDR1 and CDR2 sequences are LNHDA and SQIVND (reference sequence).

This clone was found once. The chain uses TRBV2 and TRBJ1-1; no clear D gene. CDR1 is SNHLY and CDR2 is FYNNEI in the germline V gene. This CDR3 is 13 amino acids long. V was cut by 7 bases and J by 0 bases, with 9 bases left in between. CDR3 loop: CASTPALNTEAFF. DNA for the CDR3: TGTGCCAGCACCCCAGCCCTGAACACTGAAGCTTTCTTT.

CDR3 residues: CASSPGAFNYGYTF. DNA of the CDR3: TGTGCCAGCAGCCCGGGTGCCTTTAACTATGGCTACACCTTC. The chain employs TRBV5-6 and TRBJ1-2; D unclear. The CDR3 extends over 14 amino acids. In germline, CDR1 is SGHDT, CDR2 YYEEEE. Trimming took off 4 bases at V and 1 base at J, with 11 bases between the two ends.

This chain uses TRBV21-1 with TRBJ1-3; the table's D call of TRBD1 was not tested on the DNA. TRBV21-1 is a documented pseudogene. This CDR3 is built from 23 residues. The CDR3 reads CASSNPTGERRYRPLGPGDTIYF. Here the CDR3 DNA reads TGTGCCAGCAGCAACCCGACAGGGGAGCGACGCTATCGGCCTCTTGGCCCAGGGGACACCATATATTTT.

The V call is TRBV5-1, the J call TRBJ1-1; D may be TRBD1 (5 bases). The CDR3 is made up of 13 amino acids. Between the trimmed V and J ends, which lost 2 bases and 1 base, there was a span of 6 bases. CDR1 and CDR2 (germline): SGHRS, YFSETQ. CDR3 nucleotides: TGCGCCAGCAGCTTCGGGGCGAACACTGAAGCTTTCTTT. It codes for CASSFGANTEAFF.

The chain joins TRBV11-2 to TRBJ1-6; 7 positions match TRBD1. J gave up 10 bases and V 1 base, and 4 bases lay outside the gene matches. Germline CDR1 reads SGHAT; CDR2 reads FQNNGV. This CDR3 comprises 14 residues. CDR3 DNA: TGTGCCAGCAGCTTAGCACAGGGGAGATCACCCCTCCACTTT. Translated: CASSLAQGRSPLHF.

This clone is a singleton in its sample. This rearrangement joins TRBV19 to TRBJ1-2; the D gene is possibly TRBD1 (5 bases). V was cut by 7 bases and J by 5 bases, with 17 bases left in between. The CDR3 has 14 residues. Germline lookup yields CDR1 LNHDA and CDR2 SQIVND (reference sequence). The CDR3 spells CASTDRGAVYGYTF. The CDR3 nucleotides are TGTGCCAGTACCGATCGAGGGGCTGTTTATGGCTACACCTTC.

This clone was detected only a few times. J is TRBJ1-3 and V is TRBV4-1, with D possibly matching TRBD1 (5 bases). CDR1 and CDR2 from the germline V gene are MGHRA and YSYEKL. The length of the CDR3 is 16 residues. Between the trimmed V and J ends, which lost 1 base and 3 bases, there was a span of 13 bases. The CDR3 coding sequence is TGCGCCAGCAGCCAAGGTCGGGACCTCGGTGGAAACACCATATATTTT. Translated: CASSQGRDLGGNTIYF.

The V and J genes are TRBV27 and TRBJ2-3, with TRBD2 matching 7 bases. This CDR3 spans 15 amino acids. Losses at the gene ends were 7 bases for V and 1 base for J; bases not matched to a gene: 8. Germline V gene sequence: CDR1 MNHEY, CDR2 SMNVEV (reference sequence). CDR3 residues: CASMGWAGGTDTQYF. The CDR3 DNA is TGTGCCAGCATGGGGTGGGCGGGGGGCACAGATACGCAGTATTTT.

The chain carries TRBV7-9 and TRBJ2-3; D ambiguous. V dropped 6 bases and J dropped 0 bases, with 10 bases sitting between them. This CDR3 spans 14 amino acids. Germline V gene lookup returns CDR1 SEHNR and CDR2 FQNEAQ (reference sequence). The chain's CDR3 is CASRDTLSTDTQYF. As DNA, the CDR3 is TGTGCCAGCAGAGACACCCTGAGCACAGATACGCAGTATTTT.

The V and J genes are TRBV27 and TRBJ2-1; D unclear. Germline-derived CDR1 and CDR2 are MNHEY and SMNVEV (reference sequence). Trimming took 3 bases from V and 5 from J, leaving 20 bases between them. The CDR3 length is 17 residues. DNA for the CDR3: TGTGCCAGCAGTTTGGTCCAGGCACAAACGGTGGACAATGAGCAGTTCTTC. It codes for CASSLVQAQTVDNEQFF.

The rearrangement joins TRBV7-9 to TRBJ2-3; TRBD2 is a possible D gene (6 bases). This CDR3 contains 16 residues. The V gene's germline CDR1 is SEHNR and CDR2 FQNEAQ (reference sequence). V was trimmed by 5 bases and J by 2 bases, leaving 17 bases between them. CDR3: CASSQRDSKDTDTQYF. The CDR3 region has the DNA TGTGCCAGCAGCCAACGGGACTCGAAGGACACAGATACGCAGTATTTT.

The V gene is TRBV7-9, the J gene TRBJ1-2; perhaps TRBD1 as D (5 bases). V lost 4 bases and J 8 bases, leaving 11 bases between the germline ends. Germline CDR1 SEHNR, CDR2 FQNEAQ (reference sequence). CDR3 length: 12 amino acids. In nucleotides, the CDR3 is TGTGCCAGCAGCTCGCGTGGGGGAGGCTACACCTTC. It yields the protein CASSSRGGGYTF. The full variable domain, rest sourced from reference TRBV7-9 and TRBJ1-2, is DTGVSQNPRHKITKRGQNVTFRCDPISEHNRLYWYRQTLGQGPEFLTYFQNEAQLEKSRLLSDRFSAERPKGSFSTLEIQRTEQGDSAMYLCASSSRGGGYTFGSGTRLTVV.

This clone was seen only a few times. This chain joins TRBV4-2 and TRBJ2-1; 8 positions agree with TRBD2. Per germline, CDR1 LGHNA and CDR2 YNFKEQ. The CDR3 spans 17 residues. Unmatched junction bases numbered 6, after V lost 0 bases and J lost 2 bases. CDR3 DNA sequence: TGTGCCAGCAGCCAAGATCCCACGGGGGGGCCCTACAATGAGCAGTTCTTC. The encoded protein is CASSQDPTGGPYNEQFF.

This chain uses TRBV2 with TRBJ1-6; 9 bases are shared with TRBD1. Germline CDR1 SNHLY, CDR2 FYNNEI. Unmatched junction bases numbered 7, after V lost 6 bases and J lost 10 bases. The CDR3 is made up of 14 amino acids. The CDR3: CASRDWTGASPLHF. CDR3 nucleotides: TGTGCCAGCAGGGATTGGACAGGGGCCTCACCCCTCCACTTT.

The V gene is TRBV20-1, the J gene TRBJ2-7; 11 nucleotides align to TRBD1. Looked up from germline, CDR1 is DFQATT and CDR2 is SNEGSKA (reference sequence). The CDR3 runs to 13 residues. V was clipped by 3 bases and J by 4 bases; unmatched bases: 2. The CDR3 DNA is TGCAGTGCTAGTGGGGACAGGGGGTACGAGCAGTACTTC. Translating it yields CSASGDRGYEQYF.

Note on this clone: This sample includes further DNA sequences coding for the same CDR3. CDR3 region: CASRDYNEQFF. CDR3 DNA sequence: TGTGCCAGCAGGGATTACAATGAGCAGTTCTTC. The chain uses TRBV27 and TRBJ2-1, with no clear D. CDR3 length equals 11 residues. V was cut by 6 bases and J by 4 bases, with 4 bases left in between. Per germline, CDR1 MNHEY and CDR2 SMNVEV (reference sequence).

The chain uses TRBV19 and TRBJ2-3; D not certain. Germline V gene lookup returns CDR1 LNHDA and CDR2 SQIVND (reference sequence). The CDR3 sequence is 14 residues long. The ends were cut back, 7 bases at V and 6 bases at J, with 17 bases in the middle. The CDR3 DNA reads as TGTGCCAGTACGCTTAATCGGATTGCGGATACGCAGTATTTT. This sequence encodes CASTLNRIADTQYF.

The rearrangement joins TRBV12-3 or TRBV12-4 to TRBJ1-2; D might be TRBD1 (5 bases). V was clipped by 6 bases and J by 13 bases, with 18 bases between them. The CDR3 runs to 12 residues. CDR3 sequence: CASSPLRESGTF. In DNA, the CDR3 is TGTGCCAGCAGCCCACTCAGGGAATCTGGCACCTTC.

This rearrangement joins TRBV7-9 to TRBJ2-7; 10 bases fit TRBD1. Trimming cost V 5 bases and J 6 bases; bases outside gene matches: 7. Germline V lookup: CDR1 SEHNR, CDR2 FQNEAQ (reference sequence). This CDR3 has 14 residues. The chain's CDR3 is CASSTGTGEAEQYF. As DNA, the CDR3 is TGTGCCAGCAGCACAGGGACAGGGGAGGCCGAGCAGTACTTC.

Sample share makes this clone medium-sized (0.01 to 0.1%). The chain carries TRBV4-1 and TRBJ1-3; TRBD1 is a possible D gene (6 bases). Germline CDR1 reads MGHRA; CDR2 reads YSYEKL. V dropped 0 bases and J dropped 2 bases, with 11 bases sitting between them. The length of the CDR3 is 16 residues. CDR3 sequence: CASSQEWPGAGNTIYF. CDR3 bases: TGCGCCAGCAGCCAAGAATGGCCAGGGGCTGGAAACACCATATATTTT.

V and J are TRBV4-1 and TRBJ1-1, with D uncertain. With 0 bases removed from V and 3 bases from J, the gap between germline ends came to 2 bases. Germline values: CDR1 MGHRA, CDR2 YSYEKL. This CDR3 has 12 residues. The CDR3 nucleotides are TGCGCCAGCAGCCAAGATTACACTGAAGCTTTCTTT. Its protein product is CASSQDYTEAFF.

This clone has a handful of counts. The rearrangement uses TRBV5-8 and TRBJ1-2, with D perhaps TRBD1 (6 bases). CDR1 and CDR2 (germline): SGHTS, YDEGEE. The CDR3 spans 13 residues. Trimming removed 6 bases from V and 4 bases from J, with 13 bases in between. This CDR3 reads CASIKGELYGYTF. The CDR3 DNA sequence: TGTGCCAGCATTAAGGGGGAGCTCTATGGCTACACCTTC.

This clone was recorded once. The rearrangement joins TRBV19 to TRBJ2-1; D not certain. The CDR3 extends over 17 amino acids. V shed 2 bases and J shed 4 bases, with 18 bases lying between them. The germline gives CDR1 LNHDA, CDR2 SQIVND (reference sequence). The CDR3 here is CASSITSGSNTYNEQFF. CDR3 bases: TGTGCCAGTAGTATAACGTCTGGGTCTAATACATACAATGAGCAGTTCTTC.